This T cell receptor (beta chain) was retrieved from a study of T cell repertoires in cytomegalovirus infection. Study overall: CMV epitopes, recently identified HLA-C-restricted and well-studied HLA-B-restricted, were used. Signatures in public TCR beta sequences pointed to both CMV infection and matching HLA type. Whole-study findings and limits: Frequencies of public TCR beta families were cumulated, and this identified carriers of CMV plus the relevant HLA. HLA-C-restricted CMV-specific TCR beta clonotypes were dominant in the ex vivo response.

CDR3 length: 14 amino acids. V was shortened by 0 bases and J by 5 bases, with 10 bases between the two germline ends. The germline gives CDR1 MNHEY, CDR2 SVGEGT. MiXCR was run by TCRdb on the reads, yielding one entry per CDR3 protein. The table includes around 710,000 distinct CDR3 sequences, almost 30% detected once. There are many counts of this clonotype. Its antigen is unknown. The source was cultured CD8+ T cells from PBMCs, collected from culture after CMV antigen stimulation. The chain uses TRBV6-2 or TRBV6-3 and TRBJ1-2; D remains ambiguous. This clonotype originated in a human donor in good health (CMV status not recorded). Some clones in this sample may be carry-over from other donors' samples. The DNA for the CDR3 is TGTGCCAGCAGTTACTCCGGGCAGACATATGGCTACACCTTC. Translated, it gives CASSYSGQTYGYTF.